Each of the 15 T cell receptor beta chains below was sequenced from the same sample in a study of cytomegalovirus exposure and HLA in healthy donors. Assay used: immunoSEQ multiplex PCR; TCRdb lists only in-frame clones, some missing. The sample lists 150,000 to 200,000 clones; 85% were seen once. Sequences were obtained from PBMCs. All receptors come from a man aged 25 to 40 in good health and CMV-seropositive.

This clone has only a few counts. The chain employs TRBV5-1 and TRBJ1-2; 8 bases align to TRBD1. V lost 4 bases, J lost 1 base, and 9 bases stayed unmatched. CDR3 length: 16 residues. Germline loops: CDR1 SGHRS, CDR2 YFSETQ. The CDR3 DNA reads as TGCGCCAGCAGCCAACTAATGGGACAGGTTAACTATGGCTACACCTTC. Residues: CASSQLMGQVNYGYTF.

The chain uses TRBV18 and TRBJ2-5; D unresolved. Looked up from germline, CDR1 is KGHSH and CDR2 is LQKENI. This CDR3 contains 11 residues. Between the trimmed V and J ends, which lost 9 bases and 0 bases, there was a span of 5 bases. The CDR3 nucleotides are TGTGCCAGTTCGTACCAAGAGACCCAGTACTTC. Amino acids: CASSYQETQYF.

On this clone itself: Other nucleotide sequences in the sample specify the same CDR3. The chain is built from TRBV6-6 and TRBJ1-5, with D possibly being TRBD1 (5 bases). The CDR3 is made up of 15 amino acids. The germline V and J ends were trimmed by 6 bases and 0 bases, with 12 bases remaining between them. CDR1 MNHNY and CDR2 SVGAGI come from the germline V gene (reference sequence). The CDR3 here is CASSPGQYSNQPQHF. The CDR3, as DNA: TGTGCCAGCAGCCCTGGACAATATAGCAATCAGCCCCAGCATTTT.

The chain employs TRBV4-3 and TRBJ2-1; D not certain. The V and J ends lost 1 base and 4 bases respectively, with 8 bases between them. There are 14 residues in the CDR3. Germline V gene lookup returns CDR1 LGHNA and CDR2 YSLEER. The CDR3 nucleotides read TGCGCCAGCAGCCAAGTATCCCGGTACAATGAGCAGTTCTTC. As protein: CASSQVSRYNEQFF.

The rearrangement joins TRBV7-3 to TRBJ1-1; D is unresolved. CDR1 and CDR2 from the germline V gene are SGHTA and FQGTGA. The length of the CDR3 is 13 residues. V was clipped by 2 bases and J by 3 bases, with 7 bases between them. In DNA form, the CDR3 reads TGTGCCAGCAGCTTACATGCAGACACTGAAGCTTTCTTT. This gives the protein CASSLHADTEAFF. The full variable domain, with the rest looked up from reference TRBV7-3 and TRBJ1-1, is GAGVSQTPSNKVTEKGKYVELRCDPISGHTALYWYRQSLGQGPEFLIYFQGTGAADDSGLPNDRFFAVRPEGSVSTLKIQRTERGDSAVYLCASSLHADTEAFFGQGTRLTVV.

Remarks on this clone: Other nucleotide sequences from this sample produce the same CDR3. V usage is TRBV5-1 and J usage is TRBJ2-1; the match to TRBD1 covers 9 bases. This CDR3 region has 15 residues. CDR1 is SGHRS, CDR2 YFSETQ, per germline. V lost 4 bases, J lost 7 bases, and 9 bases stayed unmatched. The CDR3 DNA sequence: TGCGCCAGCAGCCTGGGACAGGGATCCTGGAATGAGCAGTTCTTC. It translates to CASSLGQGSWNEQFF.

The V call is TRBV28, the J call TRBJ1-2; no reliable D call. V gave up 4 bases and J gave up 7 bases, with 10 bases separating them. Germline-derived CDR1 and CDR2 are MDHEN and SYDVKM. The CDR3 is 12 amino acids. The CDR3 spells CASSSRPSGYTF. The DNA of the CDR3 is TGTGCCAGCAGTTCCAGACCTAGTGGCTACACCTTC.

Notes on this clone: The identical CDR3 is also encoded by other nucleotide sequences in the sample. This chain joins TRBV4-3 and TRBJ1-1; D gene uncertain. This CDR3 spans 14 amino acids. Germline values: CDR1 LGHNA, CDR2 YSLEER. Trimming pared 6 bases from V and 2 bases from J, leaving 13 bases between. DNA of the CDR3: TGCGCCAGCAGTCCCCGAGGGCCCAACACTGAAGCTTTCTTT. Its protein product is CASSPRGPNTEAFF.

The rearrangement links TRBV29-1 to TRBJ1-5, with D unclear. Germline V gene sequence: CDR1 SQVTM, CDR2 ANQGSEA. CDR3 length equals 13 residues. V lost 4 bases and J lost 0, with 7 bases in between. The CDR3 reads CSVGQYSNQPQHF. CDR3 coding DNA: TGCAGCGTTGGGCAGTATAGCAATCAGCCCCAGCATTTT.

The chain carries TRBV5-1 and TRBJ1-1, with no clear D. The V end was cut by 7 bases, the J end by 1 base, with 14 bases between. This CDR3 contains 14 residues. The V gene's germline CDR1 is SGHRS and CDR2 YFSETQ. CDR3 nucleotide sequence: TGCGCCAGCTCTCTCCTTTTAGCGAACACTGAAGCTTTCTTT. Encoded protein: CASSLLLANTEAFF. Filled out from reference TRBV5-1 and TRBJ1-1, the complete variable domain reads KAGVTQTPRYLIKTRGQQVTLSCSPISGHRSVSWYQQTPGQGLQFLFEYFSETQRNKGNFPGRFSGRQFSNSRSEMNVSTLELGDSALYLCASSLLLANTEAFFGQGTRLTVV.

The CDR3 DNA sequence: TGTGCCAGCAGCTCCTCTAGCGGAGGATACGAGCAGTACTTC. Protein sequence: CASSSSSGGYEQYF. V usage is TRBV7-9 and J usage is TRBJ2-7, with 7 bases fitting TRBD2. CDR1 is SEHNR and CDR2 is FQNEAQ in the germline V gene (reference sequence). There are 14 residues in the CDR3. V was clipped by 4 bases and J by 4 bases; unmatched bases: 7.

The chain couples TRBV7-9 to TRBJ1-2; tentative D call: TRBD1 (5 bases). The CDR3 has 14 residues. The V gene lost 1 base and the J gene lost 7 bases, with 13 bases spanning the gap. CDR1 is SEHNR and CDR2 is FQNEAQ in the germline V gene (reference sequence). DNA of the CDR3: TGTGCCAGCAGCTTAGGTGGCGGGGCCTTTGGCTACACCTTC. Residues: CASSLGGGAFGYTF.

The chain combines TRBV2 with TRBJ1-1; TRBD1 might be the D (5 bases). Per the germline V gene, CDR1 is SNHLY and CDR2 is FYNNEI. This CDR3 is built from 15 residues. V lost 4 bases to trimming and J lost 0 bases, with 12 bases between them. As DNA, the CDR3 is TGTGCCAGCAGTGGACGTGCAGGGATGAACACTGAAGCTTTCTTT. This encodes CASSGRAGMNTEAFF.

V usage is TRBV29-1 and J usage is TRBJ2-7; 8 bases match TRBD1. V lost 4 bases and J lost 7; bases outside the gene matches: 9. Germline loops: CDR1 SQVTM, CDR2 ANQGSEA. CDR3 length: 13 residues. The CDR3 here is CSVVRDRSREQYF. The CDR3 region has the DNA TGCAGCGTTGTGCGGGACAGGTCAAGGGAGCAGTACTTC.

This chain links TRBV30 with TRBJ2-2, with 8 nucleotides matching TRBD1. Unmatched junction bases numbered 12, after V lost 4 bases and J lost 5 bases. The CDR3 extends over 16 amino acids. Germline lookup yields CDR1 GTSNPN and CDR2 SVGIG (reference sequence). Written as DNA, the CDR3 is TGTGCCTGGATTTCAGAAGGACAGGGAGGAACCGGGGAGCTGTTTTTT. As protein: CAWISEGQGGTGELFF.